This paragraph covers one TCR beta chain sequence. Deletions cut 4 bases from V and 4 bases from J, with 19 bases between. The germline V gene has CDR1 SNHLY and CDR2 FYNNEI. This CDR3 region has 16 residues. This sample stems from a study of blood T cell repertoires in COVID-19. Measured with immunoSEQ multiplex PCR; TCRdb has only the in-frame clones, and not every one. This sample carries under 300,000 clones, about nine tenths of them seen once, and the ten largest clones take roughly 0.8%. The sequence was obtained from a man aged 25 to 45 with COVID-19, enrolled during active disease. This chain joins TRBV2 and TRBJ1-1, with a weak D call TRBD1 (6 bases). The source material was peripheral blood. This chain's CDR3 is CASSVQGLSGGTEAFF. The CDR3 DNA is TGTGCCAGCAGTGTTCAGGGGCTTTCGGGGGGCACTGAAGCTTTCTTT.